This T cell receptor beta chain stems from a study of blood T cell repertoires in COVID-19 (dated by TCRdb to 2020 to 2021). In terms of the full investigation: Collaborator samples came from the United States, Italy and Spain and covered acute and convalescent phases of COVID-19. Where available, HLA class I and class II types were obtained from metadata supplied by the sample provider rather than from assay-based typing. A de-identified subject ID, COVID-19 status, age in years and sex were almost always included in the sample metadata. The repertoires were released in a freely available public database meant as a resource for research on the immune response to SARS-CoV-2. The samples were drawn from two sources: the first 160 participants of the ongoing ImmuneRACE study, and over 950 subjects contributed by 6 global collaborators. Subjects who had been exposed to COVID-19, were actively infected with it, or had recovered from it provided the deeply sampled blood TCRbeta repertoires that made up the dataset. The material from the prospective study consisted of cDNA or gDNA derived from T cells, B-cell-depleted T cells, or PBMCs.

TCRbeta CDR3 regions were amplified from genomic DNA using the immunoSEQ Assay, a bias-controlled multiplex PCR. On the authors' methods: Nucleated cell counts per sample were estimated from amplification of reference gene primers within the assay. To quantify the absolute abundance of each unique TCRbeta CDR3 rearrangement, sequence reads were collapsed and filtered. For each sample, productive Simpson clonality was calculated by taking the square root of Simpson's diversity index across productive rearrangements. The immuneACCESS repertoire file appears here via TCRdb, limited to in-frame rearrangements. These files lack a portion of the clones; in checked studies, under half of the deficit traces to unresolved V genes, and the cause of the others is not known. The V and J calls and clone size are taken from that table; D and trimming were inferred from the DNA. The sample table records tens of thousands of clones; over 80% of these occur just once. The ten largest clones take up about 11% of the sample.

Each collaborating institution followed its own protocols to collect whole blood in K2EDTA tubes. For TCRbeta analysis, collaborators shipped samples in one of three forms: frozen whole blood, isolated PBMCs, or DNA extracted from either of those sample types. Summary of the overall study and its limitations: Clinical and demographic metadata were provided uncurated, with the amount varying by source and participant.

Worth noting for this clone: Its cognate antigen has yet to be identified. Per-nucleotide qualities are absent, and no much larger clonotype sits a single base away.

Sequenced: peripheral blood. The source is a human donor in a cohort sampled during active COVID-19.

The nucleotide sequence reads as follows: TGTGCCAGCAGTTTATACGGGACAGGTTTGCGGGATGGCTACACCTTC. This gives the protein CASSLYGTGLRDGYTF. This chain is built from TRBV2 and TRBJ1-2, with 8 middle bases fitting TRBD1. CDR1 and CDR2, looked up from the germline V gene, are SNHLY and FYNNEI. Measured from the cysteine to the phenylalanine, the CDR3 is 16 residues long. Only CDR3 DNA remains: 48 bases, in frame from the first base. At the junction V is shortened by 5 bases and J by 6 bases; bases outside the gene matches: 14. The full variable domain, with segments outside the CDR3 supplied by the reference TRBV2 and TRBJ1-2 proteins, appears as EPEVTQTPSHQVTQMGQEVILRCVPISNHLYFYWYRQILGQKVEFLVSFYNNEISEKSEIFDDQFSVERPDGSNFTLKIRSTKLEDSAMYFCASSLYGTGLRDGYTFGSGTRLTVV.